This TCR beta chain originates from a study of cytomegalovirus exposure and HLA in healthy donors. Findings of the study overall: Researchers reported from a later analysis that most CMV-associated TCR beta chains appeared HLA-restricted. Data from an earlier analysis indicated that most TCR beta V segments were productive either about 90% or about 30% of the time.

This clone appeared once. The antigen is undetermined. The V end lost 10 bases, the J end lost 1 base, and 10 bases lay between the germline ends. Germline CDR1 and CDR2: MNHEY and SVGAGI. CDR3 size: 12 residues. The PCR made use of 60 Vbeta and 13 Jbeta primers. The repertoire was sequenced with immunoSEQ multiplex PCR; TCRdb's copy has only in-frame clones and lacks some. The sample yields some 190,000 clones, approximately 83% seen once. Sequencing was done on a sample of PBMCs. This TCR came from a boy between 2 and 15 years old in good health and CMV-seronegative. The chain is built from TRBV6-5 and TRBJ1-1; weak D call: TRBD1 (5 bases). The CDR3 DNA is TGTGCCACCGCGCAGGGGAACACTGAAGCTTTCTTT. This translates into CATAQGNTEAFF.